This entry describes one T cell receptor beta chain. This CDR3 is 13 amino acids long. The V and J ends lost 5 bases and 4 bases respectively, with 9 bases between them. From germline, CDR1 is MDHEN and CDR2 SYDVKM. These data are taken from a study of blood T cell repertoires in COVID-19. Turning to the study itself: The samples span acute and convalescent COVID-19 from the United States, Italy and Spain. PBMCs, B-cell-depleted T cells, or T cells were the source of the cDNA or gDNA that made up the material.

Methods used by the authors: Estimation of nucleated cell counts was performed using reference gene primer amplification. The table came from immunoSEQ multiplex PCR; TCRdb's copy has only in-frame clones and leaves some out. V, J and clone size reflect that table, while D and trimming were determined from the DNA. The sample carries about 190,000 clones, 84% recorded once. The sequencing sample was made of peripheral blood. This receptor was identified in a woman in her 70s with active or convalescent COVID-19. The rearrangement uses TRBV28 and TRBJ2-1, with D possibly TRBD2 on 5 matching bases. Here the CDR3 reads CASSRDLYNEQFF. The CDR3 DNA reads as TGTGCCAGCAGTCGGGATCTTTACAATGAGCAGTTCTTC.